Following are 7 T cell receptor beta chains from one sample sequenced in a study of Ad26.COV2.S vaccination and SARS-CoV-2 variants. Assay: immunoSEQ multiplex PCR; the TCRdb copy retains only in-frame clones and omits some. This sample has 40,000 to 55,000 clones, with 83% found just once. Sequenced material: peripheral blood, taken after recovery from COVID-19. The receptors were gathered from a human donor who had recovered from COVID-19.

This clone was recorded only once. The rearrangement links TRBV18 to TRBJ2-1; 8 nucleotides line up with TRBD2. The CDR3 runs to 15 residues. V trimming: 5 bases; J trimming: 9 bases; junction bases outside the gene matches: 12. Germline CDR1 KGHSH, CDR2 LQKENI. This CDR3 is CASSGISGDQGEQFF. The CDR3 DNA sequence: TGTGCCAGCTCAGGCATTAGCGGGGACCAGGGTGAGCAGTTCTTC.

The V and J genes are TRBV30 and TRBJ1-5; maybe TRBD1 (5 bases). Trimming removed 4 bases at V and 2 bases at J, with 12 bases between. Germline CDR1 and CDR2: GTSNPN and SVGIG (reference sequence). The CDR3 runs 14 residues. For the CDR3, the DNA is TGTGCCTGGAATACTAGGGGCGGCAATCAGCCCCAGCATTTT. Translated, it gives CAWNTRGGNQPQHF.

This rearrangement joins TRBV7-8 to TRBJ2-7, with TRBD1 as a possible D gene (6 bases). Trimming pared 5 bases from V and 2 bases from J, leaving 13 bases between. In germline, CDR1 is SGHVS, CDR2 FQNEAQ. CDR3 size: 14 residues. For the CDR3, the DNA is TGTGCCAGCAGCCGAGGTACAGGGCCCTACGAGCAGTACTTC. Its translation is CASSRGTGPYEQYF.

CDR3 amino acids: CASRGAYEKLFF. For the CDR3, the DNA is TGTGCCAGCAGGGGGGCTTATGAAAAACTGTTTTTT. The chain carries TRBV14 and TRBJ1-4, with D possibly TRBD1 on 6 matching bases. The CDR3 has 12 residues. The germline CDR1 and CDR2 sequences are SGHDN and FVKESK. V was clipped by 6 bases and J by 6 bases, with 8 bases between them.

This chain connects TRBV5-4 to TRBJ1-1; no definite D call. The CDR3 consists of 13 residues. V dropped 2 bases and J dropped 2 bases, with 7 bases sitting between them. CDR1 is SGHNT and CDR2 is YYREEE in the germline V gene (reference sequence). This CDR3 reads CASSFGGNTEAFF. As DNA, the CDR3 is TGTGCCAGCAGCTTCGGCGGAAACACTGAAGCTTTCTTT.

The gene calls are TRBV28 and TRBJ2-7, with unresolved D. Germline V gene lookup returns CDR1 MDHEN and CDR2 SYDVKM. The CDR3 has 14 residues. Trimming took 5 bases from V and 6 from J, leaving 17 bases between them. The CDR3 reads CASSPPGRRAEQYF. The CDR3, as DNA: TGTGCCAGCAGTCCGCCCGGACGACGGGCCGAGCAGTACTTC.

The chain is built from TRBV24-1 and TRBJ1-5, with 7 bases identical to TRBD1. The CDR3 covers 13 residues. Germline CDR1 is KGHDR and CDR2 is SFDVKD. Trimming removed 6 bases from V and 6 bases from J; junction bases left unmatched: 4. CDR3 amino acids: CATSHRGGQPQHF. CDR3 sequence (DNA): TGTGCCACCAGTCACAGGGGAGGTCAGCCCCAGCATTTT.